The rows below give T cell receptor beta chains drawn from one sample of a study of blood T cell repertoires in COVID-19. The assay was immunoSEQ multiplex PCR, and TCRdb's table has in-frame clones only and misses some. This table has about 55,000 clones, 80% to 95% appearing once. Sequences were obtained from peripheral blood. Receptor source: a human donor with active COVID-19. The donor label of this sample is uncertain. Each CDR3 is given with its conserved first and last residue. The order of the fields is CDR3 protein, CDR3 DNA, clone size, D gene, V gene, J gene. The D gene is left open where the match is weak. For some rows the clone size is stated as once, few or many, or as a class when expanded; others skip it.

CDR3aa: CASSLIAGGPVYEQFF
CDR3nt: TGTGCCAGCAGCTTAATCGCGGGAGGGCCGGTCTATGAGCAGTTCTTC
abundance: NA
d_gene: TRBD2
v_gene: TRBV7-3
j_gene: TRBJ2-1

CDR3aa: CASRTPGETQYF
CDR3nt: TGTGCCAGCAGAACCCCCGGAGAGACCCAGTACTTC
abundance: NA
d_gene: NA
v_gene: TRBV5-8
j_gene: TRBJ2-5

CDR3aa: CASSKGAYGNTIYF
CDR3nt: TGTGCCAGCAGCAAGGGGGCATATGGAAACACCATATATTTT
abundance: NA
d_gene: TRBD1
v_gene: TRBV7-6
j_gene: TRBJ1-3

CDR3aa: CSASGGLSGYTF
CDR3nt: TGCAGTGCTAGTGGGGGGCTCAGTGGCTACACCTTC
abundance: NA
d_gene: NA
v_gene: TRBV20-1
j_gene: TRBJ1-2

CDR3aa: CASGAGPNTGELFF
CDR3nt: TGCGCCAGCGGGGCAGGGCCCAACACCGGGGAGCTGTTTTTT
abundance: NA
d_gene: NA
v_gene: TRBV5-1
j_gene: TRBJ2-2

CDR3aa: CASRSEGETQYF
CDR3nt: TGCGCCAGCCGGTCGGAGGGGGAGACCCAGTACTTC
abundance: NA
d_gene: NA
v_gene: TRBV5-1
j_gene: TRBJ2-5

CDR3aa: CASSFGGRTDEQFF
CDR3nt: TGTGCCAGCAGCTTTGGCGGGAGGACCGATGAGCAGTTCTTC
abundance: NA
d_gene: TRBD2
v_gene: TRBV7-2
j_gene: TRBJ2-1

CDR3aa: CASSPILGQGVGPYNEQFF
CDR3nt: TGTGCCAGCAGCCCCATACTGGGACAGGGGGTGGGGCCTTACAATGAGCAGTTCTTC
abundance: NA
d_gene: TRBD1
v_gene: TRBV7-6
j_gene: TRBJ2-1

CDR3aa: CASSPRGQGSYGELFF
CDR3nt: TGTGCCAGCAGCCCCCGTGGACAGGGTTCCTACGGGGAGCTGTTTTTT
abundance: NA
d_gene: TRBD1
v_gene: TRBV11-3
j_gene: TRBJ2-2

CDR3aa: CASSQAPTRSTYEQYF
CDR3nt: TGCGCCAGCAGCCAAGCCCCGACTCGTAGCACCTACGAGCAGTACTTC
abundance: NA
d_gene: NA
v_gene: TRBV4-1
j_gene: TRBJ2-7

CDR3aa: CASSPLDSDYNEQFF
CDR3nt: TGTGCCAGCAGTCCCTTGGACAGCGATTACAATGAGCAGTTCTTC
abundance: NA
d_gene: NA
v_gene: TRBV16
j_gene: TRBJ2-1

CDR3aa: CASSLLRERSYEQYF
CDR3nt: TGTGCCAGCAGCTTGCTGCGGGAGCGATCCTACGAGCAGTACTTC
abundance: NA
d_gene: TRBD2
v_gene: TRBV5-6
j_gene: TRBJ2-7

CDR3aa: CASSLALAGHTGELFF
CDR3nt: TGTGCCAGCAGCTTGGCGTTGGCAGGCCACACCGGGGAGCTGTTTTTT
abundance: NA
d_gene: NA
v_gene: TRBV5-6
j_gene: TRBJ2-2

CDR3aa: CASSDRPQGAEKLFF
CDR3nt: TGCGCCAGCAGTGACCGACCTCAGGGTGCTGAAAAACTGTTTTTT
abundance: NA
d_gene: NA
v_gene: TRBV10-2
j_gene: TRBJ1-4

CDR3aa: CSGTGNYGYTF
CDR3nt: TGCAGTGGGACAGGGAACTATGGCTACACCTTC
abundance: NA
d_gene: TRBD1
v_gene: TRBV20-1
j_gene: TRBJ1-2

CDR3aa: CASSPQGIGPYEQYF
CDR3nt: TGTGCCAGCAGCCCTCAGGGGATTGGGCCCTACGAGCAGTACTTC
abundance: NA
d_gene: NA
v_gene: TRBV11-1
j_gene: TRBJ2-7

CDR3aa: CASSEAGTEAFF
CDR3nt: TGTGCCAGTAGTGAGGCGGGGACTGAAGCTTTCTTT
abundance: NA
d_gene: NA
v_gene: TRBV19
j_gene: TRBJ1-1

CDR3aa: CSVEGGNTEAFF
CDR3nt: TGCAGCGTTGAGGGGGGGAACACTGAAGCTTTCTTT
abundance: NA
d_gene: NA
v_gene: TRBV29-1
j_gene: TRBJ1-1

CDR3aa: CASSPSGTGTYGYTF
CDR3nt: TGTGCCAGCTCGCCGTCCGGGACAGGAACTTATGGCTACACCTTC
abundance: NA
d_gene: TRBD1
v_gene: TRBV18
j_gene: TRBJ1-2

CDR3aa: CASSYSRSRGNQPQHF
CDR3nt: TGTGCCAGCAGTTACTCGAGGTCCAGGGGGAATCAGCCCCAGCATTTT
abundance: NA
d_gene: TRBD1
v_gene: TRBV6-2/TRBV6-3
j_gene: TRBJ1-5

CDR3aa: CASRHRTSGNTGELFF
CDR3nt: TGTGCCAGTAGACACCGAACGTCAGGGAACACCGGGGAGCTGTTTTTT
abundance: NA
d_gene: NA
v_gene: TRBV19
j_gene: TRBJ2-2

CDR3aa: CASSSFGWEQYF
CDR3nt: TGTGCCAGCAGTTCCTTCGGGTGGGAGCAGTACTTC
abundance: NA
d_gene: NA
v_gene: TRBV6-2/TRBV6-3
j_gene: TRBJ2-7

CDR3aa: CASGRPSRQGSTGELFF
CDR3nt: TGTGCTAGTGGCCGCCCCTCCAGACAGGGAAGCACCGGGGAGCTGTTTTTT
abundance: NA
d_gene: TRBD1
v_gene: TRBV12-5
j_gene: TRBJ2-2

CDR3aa: CASRGGSSYEQYF
CDR3nt: TGTGCCAGCAGGGGCGGGAGCTCCTACGAGCAGTACTTC
abundance: once
d_gene: TRBD2
v_gene: TRBV2
j_gene: TRBJ2-7

CDR3aa: CASTNRGYSFF
CDR3nt: TGTGCCAGCACAAACAGAGGGTACAGCTTCTTC
abundance: once
d_gene: NA
v_gene: TRBV6-5
j_gene: TRBJ1-2

CDR3aa: CASTLKQGVRQPQHF
CDR3nt: TGTGCCAGCACCCTTAAACAGGGGGTGAGGCAGCCCCAGCATTTT
abundance: NA
d_gene: TRBD1
v_gene: TRBV6-6
j_gene: TRBJ1-5

CDR3aa: CSANTGEAFF
CDR3nt: TGCAGTGCTAACACAGGGGAAGCTTTCTTT
abundance: NA
d_gene: NA
v_gene: TRBV20-1
j_gene: TRBJ1-1

CDR3aa: CASSLDRNYDGYTF
CDR3nt: TGTGCCAGCAGCTTGGACAGGAACTACGATGGCTACACCTTC
abundance: once
d_gene: TRBD1
v_gene: TRBV7-8
j_gene: TRBJ1-2

CDR3aa: CASRELQGDTQYF
CDR3nt: TGCGCCAGCAGAGAACTGCAGGGTGATACGCAGTATTTT
abundance: once
d_gene: NA
v_gene: TRBV4-1
j_gene: TRBJ2-3

CDR3aa: CASSLWGRGTDTQYF
CDR3nt: TGTGCCAGCAGTTTATGGGGGAGGGGTACAGATACGCAGTATTTT
abundance: few
d_gene: TRBD2
v_gene: TRBV28
j_gene: TRBJ2-3

CDR3aa: CASSTQGGTEAFF
CDR3nt: TGTGCCAGCAGTACCCAGGGAGGGACTGAAGCTTTCTTT
abundance: few
d_gene: NA
v_gene: TRBV6-5
j_gene: TRBJ1-1

CDR3aa: CASSLRGGIEKLFF
CDR3nt: TGTGCCAGCAGTTTAAGGGGCGGTATTGAAAAACTGTTTTTT
abundance: NA
d_gene: NA
v_gene: TRBV28
j_gene: TRBJ1-4

CDR3aa: CASSSSPPITGLNTGELFF
CDR3nt: TGTGCCAGCAGTTCCAGCCCCCCGATTACAGGGTTGAACACCGGGGAGCTGTTTTTT
abundance: NA
d_gene: NA
v_gene: TRBV28
j_gene: TRBJ2-2

CDR3aa: CASSLSKGFMVSEAFF
CDR3nt: TGTGCCAGCAGCTTGTCGAAGGGGTTCATGGTCTCTGAAGCTTTCTTT
abundance: NA
d_gene: NA
v_gene: TRBV5-4
j_gene: TRBJ1-1

CDR3aa: CASKWTAGSTNYGYTF
CDR3nt: TGTGCCAGCAAATGGACAGCCGGCTCAACCAACTATGGCTACACCTTC
abundance: NA
d_gene: NA
v_gene: TRBV7-9
j_gene: TRBJ1-2

CDR3aa: CASSPTSGSTDTQYF
CDR3nt: TGTGCCAGCAGTCCGACTAGCGGGAGCACAGATACGCAGTATTTT
abundance: NA
d_gene: TRBD2
v_gene: TRBV6-4
j_gene: TRBJ2-3

CDR3aa: CASSQAGEATGELFF
CDR3nt: TGTGCCAGCAGCCAAGCGGGAGAGGCGACCGGGGAGCTGTTTTTT
abundance: NA
d_gene: TRBD2
v_gene: TRBV7-3
j_gene: TRBJ2-2

CDR3aa: CATSDSLSNQPQHF
CDR3nt: TGTGCCACCAGTGATTCCCTCAGCAATCAGCCCCAGCATTTT
abundance: NA
d_gene: NA
v_gene: TRBV24-1
j_gene: TRBJ1-5

CDR3aa: CASRWEEHNEQFF
CDR3nt: TGTGCCAGCAGGTGGGAGGAGCACAATGAGCAGTTCTTC
abundance: NA
d_gene: NA
v_gene: TRBV27
j_gene: TRBJ2-1

CDR3aa: CASRDRDPEAFF
CDR3nt: TGTGCCAGCAGGGACAGGGACCCTGAAGCTTTCTTT
abundance: NA
d_gene: TRBD1
v_gene: TRBV6-5
j_gene: TRBJ1-1

CDR3aa: CASSLTVQIMNTEAFF
CDR3nt: TGTGCCAGCTCACTCACGGTCCAAATCATGAACACTGAAGCTTTCTTT
abundance: NA
d_gene: NA
v_gene: TRBV18
j_gene: TRBJ1-1

CDR3aa: CASRIIDTNTEAFF
CDR3nt: TGTGCCAGCAGAATAATTGACACGAACACTGAAGCTTTCTTT
abundance: NA
d_gene: NA
v_gene: TRBV2
j_gene: TRBJ1-1

CDR3aa: CATTARNRGRCQPQHF
CDR3nt: TGTGCCACCACCGCCCGTAACAGGGGGCGTTGTCAGCCCCAGCATTTT
abundance: few
d_gene: TRBD1
v_gene: TRBV24-1
j_gene: TRBJ1-5

CDR3aa: CASSSPDRAFNEKLFF
CDR3nt: TGTGCCAGCAGCTCCCCGGACAGGGCTTTTAATGAAAAACTGTTTTTT
abundance: NA
d_gene: TRBD1
v_gene: TRBV7-9
j_gene: TRBJ1-4

CDR3aa: CASIWGQLNNSPLHF
CDR3nt: TGTGCCAGCATTTGGGGACAACTGAATAATTCACCCCTCCACTTT
abundance: NA
d_gene: NA
v_gene: TRBV28
j_gene: TRBJ1-6

CDR3aa: CASSRQGGTQYF
CDR3nt: TGTGCCAGCAGCCGACAGGGGGGTACGCAGTATTTT
abundance: NA
d_gene: TRBD1
v_gene: TRBV5-8
j_gene: TRBJ2-3

CDR3aa: CASSPDGLAGGGHEQYF
CDR3nt: TGTGCCAGCAGCCCCGACGGACTAGCGGGAGGGGGGCACGAGCAGTACTTC
abundance: few
d_gene: TRBD2
v_gene: TRBV5-4
j_gene: TRBJ2-7

CDR3aa: CASSHGLNTGELFF
CDR3nt: TGCGCCAGCAGCCACGGACTGAACACCGGGGAGCTGTTTTTT
abundance: NA
d_gene: NA
v_gene: TRBV4-3
j_gene: TRBJ2-2

CDR3aa: CASSVGTSDYEQYF
CDR3nt: TGTGCCAGCAGCGTCGGGACTAGTGACTACGAGCAGTACTTC
abundance: few
d_gene: TRBD2
v_gene: TRBV7-9
j_gene: TRBJ2-7

CDR3aa: CASSPQEGRNTEAFF
CDR3nt: TGTGCCAGCAGCCCTCAGGAGGGGCGGAACACTGAAGCTTTCTTT
abundance: NA
d_gene: NA
v_gene: TRBV11-1
j_gene: TRBJ1-1

CDR3aa: CASSSRTDSYEQYF
CDR3nt: TGTGCCAGCAGCTCCCGGACAGACAGCTACGAGCAGTACTTC
abundance: NA
d_gene: NA
v_gene: TRBV11-3
j_gene: TRBJ2-7

CDR3aa: CASSFDGVRSPLHF
CDR3nt: TGTGCCAGCAGCTTCGACGGGGTGAGATCACCCCTCCACTTT
abundance: NA
d_gene: NA
v_gene: TRBV2
j_gene: TRBJ1-6

CDR3aa: CSGQNNEQFF
CDR3nt: TGCAGCGGTCAAAACAATGAGCAGTTCTTC
abundance: NA
d_gene: NA
v_gene: TRBV29-1
j_gene: TRBJ2-1

CDR3aa: CSVASGSYEQYF
CDR3nt: TGCAGCGTCGCCAGCGGCTCCTACGAGCAGTACTTC
abundance: NA
d_gene: NA
v_gene: TRBV29-1
j_gene: TRBJ2-7

CDR3aa: CASPSGGPSTDTQYF
CDR3nt: TGTGCCAGTCCTTCCGGGGGGCCGAGCACAGATACGCAGTATTTT
abundance: NA
d_gene: NA
v_gene: TRBV27
j_gene: TRBJ2-3

CDR3aa: CASSSPTGLRNQPQHF
CDR3nt: TGTGCCAGCAGCTCACCAACAGGGTTGAGGAATCAGCCCCAGCATTTT
abundance: NA
d_gene: NA
v_gene: TRBV7-8
j_gene: TRBJ1-5